This TCR beta chain was identified in a study of T-cell reconstitution after alpha-beta-depleted transplantation in children. Unique molecular identifiers were built into the TCRbeta library. TCRdb re-derived calls from the PCR reads in MiXCR, one entry per CDR3 protein. The repertoire holds 550,000 to 600,000 distinct CDR3 sequences, with 23% as singletons. In regard to this clonotype: Its antigen is unknown.

Study-wide results and caveats: Newly generated T cells supplied most T-cell counts and diversity one year post-transplant. At around two months after transplant, the alpha-beta T cells were reportedly derived from several hundred expanded clones that came from non-depleted graft cells.

V lost 0 bases and J lost 4, with 6 bases in between. CDR1 is LGHNA, CDR2 YNFKEQ, per germline. The CDR3 has 13 amino acids. This specimen was PBMCs, mostly from graft donor cells, taken 360 days after TCRalphabeta/CD19-depleted stem cell transplant. This receptor was obtained from a boy in the first two years of life who had a stem cell transplant for acute myeloid leukemia, so the T cells may come from the graft donor. The chain carries TRBV4-2 and TRBJ2-5; D remains ambiguous. The CDR3 bases are TGTGCCAGCAGCCAAGATCACTCAGAGACCCAGTACTTC. Protein sequence: CASSQDHSETQYF.